The 18 T cell receptor beta chains given below trace back to one sample, sequenced in a study of blood T cell repertoires in COVID-19. Using immunoSEQ multiplex PCR, the repertoire was profiled, and TCRdb retains in-frame clones only, with some absent. The table shows some 380,000 clones, with roughly 86% occurring only once. The material sequenced was PBMCs or T cells enriched from blood (not recorded which). These receptors were obtained from a man aged 25-40 years who had recovered from COVID-19.

The rearrangement uses TRBV29-1 and TRBJ2-3; 10 nucleotides align to TRBD2. The V and J ends lost 0 bases and 1 base, in that order; junction bases with no gene match: 1. This CDR3 region has 15 residues. From germline, CDR1 is SQVTM and CDR2 ANQGSEA. CDR3 coding DNA: TGCAGCGTTGAAGATACTAGCGGGGGCACAGATACGCAGTATTTT. This sequence encodes CSVEDTSGGTDTQYF.

The rearrangement links TRBV12-3 or TRBV12-4 to TRBJ1-4; no firm D call. V was shortened by 2 bases and J by 6 bases, with 7 bases between the two germline ends. CDR3 length equals 13 residues. CDR3 DNA: TGTGCCAGCAGTTTATCCACGGATGAAAAACTGTTTTTT. Amino acids: CASSLSTDEKLFF.

The chain has TRBV6-2 or TRBV6-3 and TRBJ2-7, with D perhaps matching TRBD1 (6 bases). This CDR3 is 15 amino acids long. Trimming cost V 0 bases and J 3 bases, with 12 bases left between them. Looked up from germline, CDR1 is MNHEY and CDR2 is SVGEGT. DNA for the CDR3: TGTGCCAGCAGTTACTCCAAGTGGGACAACTACGAGCAGTACTTC. Translation: CASSYSKWDNYEQYF.

With regard to this clone: Other DNA sequences in the sample encode the same CDR3. The CDR3 spells CASSGSYEQYF. The CDR3 bases are TGTGCCAGCAGCGGTTCCTACGAGCAGTACTTC. The chain links TRBV27 to TRBJ2-7; D is ambiguous. Germline V gene lookup returns CDR1 MNHEY and CDR2 SMNVEV (reference sequence). Trimming cost V 6 bases and J 1 base, with 4 bases left between them. There are 11 residues in the CDR3.

The chain carries TRBV30 and TRBJ1-4; D perhaps matches TRBD1 (5 bases). V lost 5 bases and J 1 base, leaving 11 bases between the germline ends. Germline loops: CDR1 GTSNPN, CDR2 SVGIG (reference sequence). The CDR3 length is 14 residues. Here the CDR3 reads CAWGLGGTNEKLFF. The CDR3, as DNA: TGTGCCTGGGGACTGGGGGGAACTAATGAAAAACTGTTTTTT.

The DNA for the CDR3 is TGCGCCAGCAGCTTGGGGGGAGGCGTTTCACCCCTCCACTTT. Translation gives CASSLGGGVSPLHF. The chain is built from TRBV5-1 and TRBJ1-6; D gene uncertain. This CDR3 comprises 14 residues. The germline V gene has CDR1 SGHRS and CDR2 YFSETQ. Trimming pared 0 bases from V and 9 bases from J, leaving 10 bases between.

The chain couples TRBV5-1 to TRBJ2-5; 8 nucleotides line up with TRBD2. The CDR3 spans 17 residues. CDR1 and CDR2 from the germline V gene are SGHRS and YFSETQ. V lost 0 bases, J lost 1 base, and 8 bases stayed unmatched. DNA for the CDR3: TGCGCCAGCAGCTTGGGGGTACTAGCGGATCTCCAAGAGACCCAGTACTTC. This sequence encodes CASSLGVLADLQETQYF.

The J gene is TRBJ1-2, the V gene TRBV5-1; D remains unclear. The germline V gene has CDR1 SGHRS and CDR2 YFSETQ. The V end was cut by 4 bases, the J end by 3 bases, with 10 bases between. CDR3 length: 13 residues. Here the CDR3 DNA reads TGCGCCAGCAGCCCGGTCGGGGACTATGGCTACACCTTC. Translating it yields CASSPVGDYGYTF.

The genes are TRBV30 and TRBJ2-2; TRBD1 matches 10 bases. The germline V gene encodes CDR1 GTSNPN and CDR2 SVGIG (reference sequence). The V segment lost 5 bases and the J segment 4 bases; nucleotides outside the gene matches: 7. CDR3 length: 15 amino acids. This CDR3 reads CAWYTGTGATGELFF. The CDR3 coding sequence is TGTGCCTGGTACACCGGGACAGGGGCCACCGGGGAGCTGTTTTTT. Full variable domain (rest looked up from reference TRBV30 and TRBJ2-2): SQTIHQWPATLVQPVGSPLSLECTVEGTSNPNLYWYRQAAGRGLQLLFYSVGIGQISSEVPQNLSASRPQDRQFILSSKKLLLSDSGFYLCAWYTGTGATGELFFGEGSRLTVL.

A single count supports this clone. The V and J genes are TRBV9 and TRBJ2-5; 11 nucleotides agree with TRBD1. CDR1 and CDR2 from the germline V gene are SGDLS and YYNGEE. CDR3 length: 14 amino acids. The ends lost 4 bases at V and 4 bases at J; junction bases unmatched: 3. Here the CDR3 reads CASSPGQGVETQYF. The CDR3 DNA is TGTGCCAGCAGCCCGGGACAGGGGGTAGAGACCCAGTACTTC.

The V gene is TRBV3-1 (or the pseudogene TRBV3-2), the J gene TRBJ1-1; D gene uncertain. The CDR3 extends over 13 amino acids. The V gene's germline CDR1 is LGHDT and CDR2 YNNKEL (reference sequence). The germline V and J ends were trimmed by 1 base and 2 bases, with 5 bases remaining between them. CDR3 loop: CASSQGSNTEAFF. CDR3 sequence (DNA): TGTGCCAGCAGCCAAGGCAGTAACACTGAAGCTTTCTTT.

The chain combines TRBV12-3 or TRBV12-4 with TRBJ1-4; no definite D call. V lost 6 bases to trimming and J lost 7 bases, with 9 bases between them. This CDR3 has 12 amino acids. DNA for the CDR3: TGTGCCAGCAGGGTGGGAGGTGAAAAACTGTTTTTT. This sequence encodes CASRVGGEKLFF.

This clone was seen only a few times. The chain carries TRBV30 and TRBJ1-2; tentatively, D is TRBD1 (5 bases). Trimming pared 7 bases from V and 8 bases from J, leaving 26 bases between. The CDR3 contains 15 residues. The germline CDR1 and CDR2 sequences are GTSNPN and SVGIG (reference sequence). The CDR3 bases are TGTGCCTTGGACGGGGGGGAGTGGGGTAGACTAGGCTACACCTTC. Its protein is CALDGGEWGRLGYTF.

V gene TRBV4-1 combines with J gene TRBJ2-1, with D uncertain. The CDR3 contains 14 residues. The V end lost 4 bases, the J end lost 0 bases, and 7 bases lay between the germline ends. The V gene's germline CDR1 is MGHRA and CDR2 YSYEKL. The chain's CDR3 is CASSLTSSYNEQFF. The CDR3 region has the DNA TGCGCCAGCAGCCTCACAAGCTCCTACAATGAGCAGTTCTTC.

Details on this clone: A read error may account for a junction end that differs from germline. J is TRBJ1-4 and V is TRBV19, with D tentatively TRBD1 (5 bases). There are 12 residues in the CDR3. Looked up from germline, CDR1 is LNHDA and CDR2 is SQIVND (reference sequence). The CDR3 protein is CAAGGTNEKLFF. The CDR3 nucleotides are TGCGCCGCCGGGGGAACTAATGAAAAACTGTTTTTT.

This clone was counted only a few times. V and J are TRBV12-5 and TRBJ1-4; D unclear. V lost 0 bases to trimming and J lost 6 bases, with 8 bases between them. Per germline, CDR1 LGHNT and CDR2 FRNRAP. The CDR3 has 14 residues. In DNA, the CDR3 is TGTGCTAGTGGTTTGGTAGGCGGGGATGAAAAACTGTTTTTT. Protein sequence: CASGLVGGDEKLFF.

The V gene is TRBV12-5, the J gene TRBJ1-6; 9 bases line up with TRBD1. V lost 8 bases to trimming and J lost 5 bases; unmatched junction nucleotides: 4. Germline CDR1 is LGHNT and CDR2 is FRNRAP. CDR3 length equals 14 residues. Here the CDR3 reads CASRGTGNNSPLHF. CDR3 coding DNA: TGTGCTAGTAGAGGGACAGGGAATAATTCACCCCTCCACTTT.

The CDR3 coding sequence is TGTGCCAGCAGGCCGGGACAGGGTACCGGGGAGCTGTTTTTT. Protein sequence: CASRPGQGTGELFF. This sequence joins TRBV6-5 and TRBJ2-2, with TRBD1 matching over 9 bases. With V trimmed by 6 bases and J by 5 bases, 4 bases remained unmatched. The CDR3 sequence is 14 residues long. Germline V gene sequence: CDR1 MNHEY, CDR2 SVGAGI.